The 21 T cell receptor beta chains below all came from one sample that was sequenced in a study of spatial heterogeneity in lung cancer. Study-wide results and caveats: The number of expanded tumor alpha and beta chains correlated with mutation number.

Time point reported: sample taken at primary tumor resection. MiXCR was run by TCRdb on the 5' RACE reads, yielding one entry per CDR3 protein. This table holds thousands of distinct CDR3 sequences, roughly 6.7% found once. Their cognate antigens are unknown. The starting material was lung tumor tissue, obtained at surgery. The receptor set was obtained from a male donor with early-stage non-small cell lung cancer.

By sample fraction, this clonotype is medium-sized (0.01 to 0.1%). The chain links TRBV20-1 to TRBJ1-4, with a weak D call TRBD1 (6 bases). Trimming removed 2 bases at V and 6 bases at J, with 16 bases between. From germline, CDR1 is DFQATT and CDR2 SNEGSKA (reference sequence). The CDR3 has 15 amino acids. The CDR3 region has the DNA TGCAGTGCTAGATTACAGGGAGTCGCGGATGAAAAACTGTTTTTT. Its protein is CSARLQGVADEKLFF.

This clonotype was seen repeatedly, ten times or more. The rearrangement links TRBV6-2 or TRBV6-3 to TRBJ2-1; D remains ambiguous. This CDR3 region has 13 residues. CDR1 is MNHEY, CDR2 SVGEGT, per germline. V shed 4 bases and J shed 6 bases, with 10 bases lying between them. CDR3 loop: CASSFSVGNEQFF. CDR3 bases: TGTGCCAGCAGTTTTTCGGTGGGCAATGAGCAGTTCTTC.

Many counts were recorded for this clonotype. The CDR3 DNA sequence: TGCGCCAGCAGGCCGGGACAAAGGGAGAACGAGCAGTACTTC. Translated, it gives CASRPGQRENEQYF. V is TRBV5-1 and J is TRBJ2-7; the D gene is possibly TRBD1 (6 bases). The germline CDR1 and CDR2 sequences are SGHRS and YFSETQ. V was trimmed by 5 bases and J by 5 bases, leaving 17 bases between them. This CDR3 contains 14 residues.

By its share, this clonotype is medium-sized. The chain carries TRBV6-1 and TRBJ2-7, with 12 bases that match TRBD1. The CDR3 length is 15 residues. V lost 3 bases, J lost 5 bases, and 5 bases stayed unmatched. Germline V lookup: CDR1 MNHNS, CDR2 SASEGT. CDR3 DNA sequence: TGTGCCAGCAGTGAGACCGGGACAGGGGGCGACGAGCAGTACTTC. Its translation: CASSETGTGGDEQYF.

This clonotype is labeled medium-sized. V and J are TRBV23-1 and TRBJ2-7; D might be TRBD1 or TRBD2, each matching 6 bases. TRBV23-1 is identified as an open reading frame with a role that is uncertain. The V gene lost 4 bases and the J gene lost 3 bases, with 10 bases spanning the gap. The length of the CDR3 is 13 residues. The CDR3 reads CASSRGDNYEQYF. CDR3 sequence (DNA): TGCGCCAGCAGTCGGGGGGACAACTACGAGCAGTACTTC.

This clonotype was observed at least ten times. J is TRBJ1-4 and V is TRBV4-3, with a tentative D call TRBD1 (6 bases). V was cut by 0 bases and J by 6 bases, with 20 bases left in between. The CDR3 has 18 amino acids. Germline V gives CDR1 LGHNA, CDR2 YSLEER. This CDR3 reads CASSQDRGAWGADEKLFF. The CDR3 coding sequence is TGCGCCAGCAGCCAAGATCGGGGTGCGTGGGGGGCCGATGAAAAACTGTTTTTT.

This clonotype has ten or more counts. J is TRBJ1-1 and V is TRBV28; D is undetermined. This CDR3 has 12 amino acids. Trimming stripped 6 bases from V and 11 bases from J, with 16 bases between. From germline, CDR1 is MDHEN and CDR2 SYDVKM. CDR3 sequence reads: CASRRSGGTAFF. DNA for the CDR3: TGTGCCAGCAGGCGGTCGGGAGGTACCGCTTTCTTT.

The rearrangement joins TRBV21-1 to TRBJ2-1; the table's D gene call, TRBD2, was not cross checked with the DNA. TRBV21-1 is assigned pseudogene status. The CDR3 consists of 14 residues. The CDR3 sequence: CASELAGDHNEQFF. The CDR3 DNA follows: TGTGCCAGTGAGCTAGCGGGAGATCATAATGAGCAGTTCTTC.

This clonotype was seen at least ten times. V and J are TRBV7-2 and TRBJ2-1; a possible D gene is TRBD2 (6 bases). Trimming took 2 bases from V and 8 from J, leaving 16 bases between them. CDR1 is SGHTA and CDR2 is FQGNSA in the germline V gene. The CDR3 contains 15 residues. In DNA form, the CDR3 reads TGTGCCAGCAGCTTAAAAATAGCGGACTCTCATGAGCAGTTCTTC. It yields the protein CASSLKIADSHEQFF. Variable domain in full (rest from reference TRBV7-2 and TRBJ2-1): GAGVSQSPSNKVTEKGKDVELRCDPISGHTALYWYRQSLGQGLEFLIYFQGNSAPDKSGLPSDRFSAERTGGSVSTLTIQRTQQEDSAVYLCASSLKIADSHEQFFGPGTRLTVL.

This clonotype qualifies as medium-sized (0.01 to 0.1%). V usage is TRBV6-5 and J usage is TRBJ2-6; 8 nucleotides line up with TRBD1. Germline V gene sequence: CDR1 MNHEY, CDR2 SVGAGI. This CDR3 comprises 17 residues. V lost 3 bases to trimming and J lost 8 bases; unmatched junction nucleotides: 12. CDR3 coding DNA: TGTGCCAGCAGTTATGCCGGACAGGGAAGGTTTTCCAACGTCCTGACTTTC. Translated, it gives CASSYAGQGRFSNVLTF.

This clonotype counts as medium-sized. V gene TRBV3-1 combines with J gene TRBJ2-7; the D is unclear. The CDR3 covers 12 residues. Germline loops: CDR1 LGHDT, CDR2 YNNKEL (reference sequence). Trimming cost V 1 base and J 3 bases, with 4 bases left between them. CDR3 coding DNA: TGTGCCAGCAGCCAAGGGGGCTACGAGCAGTACTTC. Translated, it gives CASSQGGYEQYF.

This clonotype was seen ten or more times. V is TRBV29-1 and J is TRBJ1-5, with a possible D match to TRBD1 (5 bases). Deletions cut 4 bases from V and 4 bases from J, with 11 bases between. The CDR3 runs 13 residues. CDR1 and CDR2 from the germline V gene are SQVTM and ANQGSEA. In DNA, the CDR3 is TGCAGCGTTGGCGACAGTCCAAATCAGCCCCAGCATTTT. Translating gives CSVGDSPNQPQHF.

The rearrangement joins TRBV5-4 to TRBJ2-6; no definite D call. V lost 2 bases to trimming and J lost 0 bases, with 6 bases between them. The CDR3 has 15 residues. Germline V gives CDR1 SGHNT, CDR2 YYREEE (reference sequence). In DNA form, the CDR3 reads TGTGCCAGCAGCTTCCAAAACTCTGGGGCCAACGTCCTGACTTTC. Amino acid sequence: CASSFQNSGANVLTF.

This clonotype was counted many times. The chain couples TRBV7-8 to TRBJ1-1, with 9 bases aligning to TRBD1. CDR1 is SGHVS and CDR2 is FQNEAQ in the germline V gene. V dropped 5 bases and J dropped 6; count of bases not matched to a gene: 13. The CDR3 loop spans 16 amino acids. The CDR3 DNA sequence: TGTGCCAGCAGCCCCCACAGGGGGCTCGCTGTCCCTGAAGCTTTCTTT. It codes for CASSPHRGLAVPEAFF.

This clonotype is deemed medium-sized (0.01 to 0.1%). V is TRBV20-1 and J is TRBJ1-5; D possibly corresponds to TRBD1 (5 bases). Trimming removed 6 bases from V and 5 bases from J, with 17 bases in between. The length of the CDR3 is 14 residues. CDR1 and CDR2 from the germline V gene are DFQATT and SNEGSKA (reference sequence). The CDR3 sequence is CSAAMRQGHQPQHF. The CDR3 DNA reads TGCAGTGCCGCCATGAGGCAGGGCCATCAGCCCCAGCATTTT.

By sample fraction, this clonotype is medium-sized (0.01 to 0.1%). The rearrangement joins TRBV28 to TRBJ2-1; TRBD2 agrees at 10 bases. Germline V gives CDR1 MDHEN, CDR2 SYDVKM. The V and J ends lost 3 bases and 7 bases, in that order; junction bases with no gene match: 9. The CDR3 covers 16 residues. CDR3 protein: CASSFLTSGFPNEQFF. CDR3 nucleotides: TGTGCCAGCAGTTTTTTGACTAGCGGGTTTCCTAATGAGCAGTTCTTC.

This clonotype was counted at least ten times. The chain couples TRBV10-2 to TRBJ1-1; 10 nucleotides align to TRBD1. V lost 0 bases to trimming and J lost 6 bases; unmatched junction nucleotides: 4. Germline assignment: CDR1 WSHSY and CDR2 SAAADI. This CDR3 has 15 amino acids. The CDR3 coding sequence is TGCGCCAGCAGTGAGTCCGGACAGGGGGGCGCTGAAGCTTTCTTT. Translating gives CASSESGQGGAEAFF.

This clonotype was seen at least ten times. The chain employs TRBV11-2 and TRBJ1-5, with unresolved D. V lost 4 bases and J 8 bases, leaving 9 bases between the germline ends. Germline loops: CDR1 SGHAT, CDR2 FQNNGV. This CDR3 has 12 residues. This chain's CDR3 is CASSSGSKPQHF. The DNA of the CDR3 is TGTGCCAGCAGCTCGGGTTCTAAGCCCCAGCATTTT.

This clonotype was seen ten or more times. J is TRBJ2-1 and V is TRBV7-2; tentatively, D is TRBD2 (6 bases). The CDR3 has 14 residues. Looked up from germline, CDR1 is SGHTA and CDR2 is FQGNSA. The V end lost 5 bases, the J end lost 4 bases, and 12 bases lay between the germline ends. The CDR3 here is CASSLTGVYNEQFF. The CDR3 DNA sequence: TGTGCCAGCAGCCTTACGGGGGTGTACAATGAGCAGTTCTTC.

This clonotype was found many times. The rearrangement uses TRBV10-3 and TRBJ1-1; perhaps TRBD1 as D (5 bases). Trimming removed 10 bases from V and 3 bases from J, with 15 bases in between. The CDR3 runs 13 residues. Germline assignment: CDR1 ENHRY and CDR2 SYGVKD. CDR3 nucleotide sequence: TGTGCCACCAGAGTGACAGACTACACTGAAGCTTTCTTT. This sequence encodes CATRVTDYTEAFF.

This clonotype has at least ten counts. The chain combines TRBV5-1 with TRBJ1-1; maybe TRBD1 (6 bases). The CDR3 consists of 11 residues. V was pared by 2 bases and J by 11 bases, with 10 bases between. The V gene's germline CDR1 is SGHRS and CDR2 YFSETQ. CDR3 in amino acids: CASSLQGRAFF. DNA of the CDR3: TGCGCCAGCAGCTTACAGGGAAGGGCTTTCTTT.